The clone carrying this TCR beta chain showed up just once. Original data processing: How many nucleated cells were present was estimated from reference gene primer amplification. The repertoire was sequenced with immunoSEQ multiplex PCR; TCRdb's copy has only in-frame clones and lacks some. From that table come the V and J calls and clone size; the DNA was used to work out D and trimming. This sample has under 150,000 clones, with roughly 91% found just once. This specimen comes from a study of blood T cell repertoires in COVID-19. Looking at the study overall: Whether acute or convalescent, the COVID-19 samples came from the United States, Italy and Spain. PBMCs, B-cell-depleted T cells, or T cells were the source of the cDNA or gDNA that made up the material.

The clonotype originates from a man over 45 with active or convalescent COVID-19. The sample consisted of peripheral blood.

CDR3 coding DNA: TGTGCCAGCAGATCTTCTAGCGGGGGGGATTGGGAGACCCAGTACTTC. Translation gives CASRSSSGGDWETQYF. V is TRBV2 and J is TRBJ2-5; TRBD2 aligns across 12 bases. In germline, CDR1 is SNHLY, CDR2 FYNNEI. The CDR3 runs 16 residues. V lost 6 bases to trimming and J lost 5 bases; unmatched junction nucleotides: 10.